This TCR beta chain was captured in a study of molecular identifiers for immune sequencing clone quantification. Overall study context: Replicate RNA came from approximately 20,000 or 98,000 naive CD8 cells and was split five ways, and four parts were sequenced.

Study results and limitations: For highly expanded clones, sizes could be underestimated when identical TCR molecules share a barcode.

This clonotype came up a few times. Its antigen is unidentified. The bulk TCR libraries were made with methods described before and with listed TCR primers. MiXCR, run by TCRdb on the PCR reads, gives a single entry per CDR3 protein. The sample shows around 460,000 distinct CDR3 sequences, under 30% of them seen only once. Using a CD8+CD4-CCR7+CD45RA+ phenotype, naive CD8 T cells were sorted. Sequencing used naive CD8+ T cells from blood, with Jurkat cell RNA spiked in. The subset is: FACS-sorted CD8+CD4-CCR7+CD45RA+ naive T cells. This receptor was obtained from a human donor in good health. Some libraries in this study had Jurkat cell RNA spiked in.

The CDR3 DNA reads TGTGCCAGCTCCCTTCTTGAGTATAGCACAGATACGCAGTATTTT. Translating it yields CASSLLEYSTDTQYF. The chain uses TRBV18 and TRBJ2-3; no clear D gene. Germline-derived CDR1 and CDR2 are KGHSH and LQKENI. V was clipped by 6 bases and J by 0 bases, with 13 bases between them. This CDR3 comprises 15 residues.